This T cell receptor (beta chain) derives from a study of TIL therapy for anti-PD-1-resistant metastatic lung cancer. Overall study context: Half of patients were current or former smokers. By whole-exome sequencing, median non-synonymous tumor mutation burden was under 1.9 mutations per megabase.

Time point indicated: pre-treatment sample, taken before nivolumab and TIL therapy. Pleural nodules or supraclavicular lymph nodes made up most of the excised metastases sampled. Tumors were harvested before any PD-1/PD-L1 blockade. Sequencing used immunoSEQ v3. The method was immunoSEQ multiplex PCR; TCRdb's version includes in-frame clones alone and lacks a portion of them. The sample lists about 50,000 clones, around 64% occurring once. After removal of 3 bases from V and 6 bases from J, the junction contained 9 bases not matched to a gene. The CDR3 totals 15 residues. The germline V gene has CDR1 WNHNN and CDR2 SYGVQD (reference sequence).

The sequences come from tumor tissue, collected at baseline. The clonotype originates from a person between 25 and 79 years old with non-small cell lung cancer. This sequence joins TRBV10-1 and TRBJ2-7; 9 nucleotides agree with TRBD1. The CDR3 here is CASSEAGTGSAEQYF. CDR3 DNA: TGCGCCAGCAGTGAAGCCGGGACAGGGTCGGCCGAGCAGTACTTC.